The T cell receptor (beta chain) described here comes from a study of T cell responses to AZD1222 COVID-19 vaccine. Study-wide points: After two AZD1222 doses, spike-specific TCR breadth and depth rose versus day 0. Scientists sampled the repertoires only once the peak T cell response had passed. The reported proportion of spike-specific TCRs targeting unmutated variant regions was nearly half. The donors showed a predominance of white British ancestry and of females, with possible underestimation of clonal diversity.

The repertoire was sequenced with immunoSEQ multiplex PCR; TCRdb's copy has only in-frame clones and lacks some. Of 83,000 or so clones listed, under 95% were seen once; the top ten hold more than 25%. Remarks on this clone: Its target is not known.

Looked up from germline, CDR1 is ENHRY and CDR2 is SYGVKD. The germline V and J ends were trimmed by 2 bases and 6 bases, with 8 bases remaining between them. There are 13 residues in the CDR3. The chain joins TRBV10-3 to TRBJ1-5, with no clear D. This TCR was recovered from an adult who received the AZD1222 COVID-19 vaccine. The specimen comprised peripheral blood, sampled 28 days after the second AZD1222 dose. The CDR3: CAISELPSQPQHF. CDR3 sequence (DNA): TGTGCCATCAGTGAGCTTCCTAGTCAGCCCCAGCATTTT.